The rows below give T cell receptor beta chains drawn from one sample of a study of T cells in Graves' hyperthyroidism and ophthalmopathy. TCRdb re-called the multiplex PCR reads with MiXCR, one entry per CDR3 protein. The table shows approximately 690,000 distinct CDR3 sequences, with about a fifth occurring only once. The specimen was blood. All receptors come from a man aged 30 to 45 with Graves' ophthalmopathy. Both conserved end residues are part of each CDR3. The order of the fields is D gene, CDR3 length, clone size, V gene, J gene, CDR3 DNA, CDR3 protein. D genes are given only for firm matches. Some rows mark clone size as missing; the rest say once, few, many or name a class of expanded clone.

.,15,.,TRBV3-1,TRBJ2-7,TGTGCCAGCAGCGCTCCGGTTGACAGGAACGGCGAGCAGTACTTC,CASSAPVDRNGEQYF
.,15,many,TRBV5-1,TRBJ2-3,TGCGCCAGCAGCTTTCAGGGGATTGGCACAGATACGCAGTATTTT,CASSFQGIGTDTQYF
.,14,.,TRBV28,TRBJ2-5,TGTGCCAGCAGTTTGGTACACTACCAAGAGACCCAGTACTTC,CASSLVHYQETQYF
.,17,.,TRBV5-1,TRBJ2-6,TGCGCCAGCAGCTTGGCCCCAGGTTTAACTGGGGCCAACGTCCTGACTTTC,CASSLAPGLTGANVLTF
.,15,many,TRBV3-1,TRBJ1-5,TGTGCCAGCAGCCAAGATTTGGAGGGTGATCAGCCCCAGCATTTT,CASSQDLEGDQPQHF
.,11,.,TRBV10-2,TRBJ2-7,TGCGCCAGCGTCATAGCTGGCGAGCAGTACTTC,CASVIAGEQYF
.,16,many,TRBV5-1,TRBJ2-1,TGCGCCAGCAGTTTCAACGGGGGGACAGGATACAATGAGCAGTTCTTC,CASSFNGGTGYNEQFF
.,14,many,TRBV11-3,TRBJ2-7,TGTGCCAGCAGCTCCAGCCGGACAGCCTACGAGCAGTACTTC,CASSSSRTAYEQYF
TRBD1,16,few,TRBV6-2/TRBV6-3,TRBJ2-5,TGTGCCATCAGGTCGAACAGGGGAAAATACCAAGAGACCCAGTACTTC,CAIRSNRGKYQETQYF
.,13,many,TRBV2,TRBJ2-7,TGTGCCAGTCAAGGCGACTTGTCCTACGAGCAGTACTTC,CASQGDLSYEQYF
TRBD1,14,.,TRBV2,TRBJ2-1,TGTGCCAGCAGTGAAGGGGACAGGGTCAATGAGCAGTTCTTC,CASSEGDRVNEQFF
TRBD1,15,.,TRBV10-2,TRBJ2-7,TGCGCCAGCAGTGACCCGACAGGGGGCTTCTACGAGCAGTACTTC,CASSDPTGGFYEQYF
.,15,few,TRBV28,TRBJ2-1,TGTGCCAGCCGACAAGGGGGGGGACCCTACAATGAGCAGTTCTTC,CASRQGGGPYNEQFF
.,14,.,TRBV28,TRBJ1-6,TGTGCCAGCACCCTAAGCTCCTATAATTCACCCCTCCACTTT,CASTLSSYNSPLHF
TRBD2,15,.,TRBV20-1,TRBJ2-3,TGCAGTGCCAAGGGTGCGGGAGCGGGAGTGGATACGCAGTATTTT,CSAKGAGAGVDTQYF
.,14,.,TRBV19,TRBJ1-5,TGTGCCAGTAGCCTCGGGAGCTACAATCAGCCCCAGCATTTT,CASSLGSYNQPQHF
.,15,.,TRBV7-2,TRBJ2-1,TGTGCCAGCAGCGAAACCCCGAGCTCCTACAATGAGCAGTTCTTC,CASSETPSSYNEQFF
.,14,many,TRBV20-1,TRBJ2-1,TGCAGTGTTCCGATTGAGACTGCCTACAATGAGCAGTTCTTC,CSVPIETAYNEQFF
TRBD2,17,.,TRBV9,TRBJ2-3,TGTGCCAGCAGCGTAGCGAGGACTAGCGGCCACACAGATACGCAGTATTTT,CASSVARTSGHTDTQYF
TRBD1,13,many,TRBV20-1,TRBJ2-7,TGCAGTGCTTCTCGGGACAGGCCCTACGAGCAGTACTTC,CSASRDRPYEQYF
.,14,many,TRBV27,TRBJ2-3,TGTGCCAGCACCGCGACACGGAACACAGATACGCAGTATTTT,CASTATRNTDTQYF
.,13,few,TRBV29-1,TRBJ1-6,TGCAGCGCTTCCTGGGGGGACAATTCACCCCTCCACTTT,CSASWGDNSPLHF
.,13,many,TRBV3-1,TRBJ1-5,TGTGCCAGCAGAGGGTCTAGCAATCAGCCCCAGCATTTT,CASRGSSNQPQHF
.,13,many,TRBV2,TRBJ2-7,TGTGCCAGCATCCCCGACGGCGCCTACGAGCAGTACTTC,CASIPDGAYEQYF
TRBD1,14,few,TRBV4-3,TRBJ1-1,TGCGCCAGCAGCCCAACGGACAGGGTCGATGAAGCTTTCTTT,CASSPTDRVDEAFF
TRBD1,15,few,TRBV29-1,TRBJ2-1,TGCAGCGTTGACACAGTACAGGGGTGGTACAATGAGCAGTTCTTC,CSVDTVQGWYNEQFF
TRBD2,16,.,TRBV18,TRBJ2-1,TGTGCCAGCTCACTCTCACTAGCGGGAGGTGAAAATGAGCAGTTCTTC,CASSLSLAGGENEQFF
.,13,few,TRBV7-9,TRBJ2-5,TGTGCCAGCCACCCGAGCGGCCAAGAGACCCAGTACTTC,CASHPSGQETQYF
.,17,few,TRBV29-1,TRBJ1-2,TGCAGCGTTGAAGATAAGCGCGGACAGAGATATAACTATGGCTACACCTTC,CSVEDKRGQRYNYGYTF
TRBD1,16,few,TRBV18,TRBJ2-7,TGTGCCAGCTCACCACCCAGGACAGGGTTGACCTACGAGCAGTACTTC,CASSPPRTGLTYEQYF
TRBD2,16,few,TRBV9,TRBJ2-3,TGTGCCAGCAGCGTAGGGACTAGCGGTCTTGCGGATACGCAGTATTTT,CASSVGTSGLADTQYF
.,13,.,TRBV7-2,TRBJ2-3,TGTGCCAGCAGCTTATCGGGTTTAGATACGCAGTATTTT,CASSLSGLDTQYF
.,13,many,TRBV18,TRBJ1-1,TGTGCCAGCTCACCAGGGGGGAACACTGAAGCTTTCTTT,CASSPGGNTEAFF
.,13,.,TRBV5-1,TRBJ1-2,TGCGCCAGCAGCTCCACAGGGCTGCATGGCTACACCTTC,CASSSTGLHGYTF
TRBD1,14,many,TRBV5-1,TRBJ2-7,TGCGCCAGCAGCGGGGGACAGCCAGCCTACGAGCAGTACTTC,CASSGGQPAYEQYF
.,16,.,TRBV6-2/TRBV6-3,TRBJ2-5,TGTGCCAGCAGTTACTCGAGTTTGCGCCTCCAAGAGACCCAGTACTTC,CASSYSSLRLQETQYF
.,14,.,TRBV6-1,TRBJ1-2,TGTGCCAGCAGCCGGGACGGAGGTAACTATGGCTACACCTTC,CASSRDGGNYGYTF
TRBD1,15,.,TRBV27,TRBJ2-1,TGTGCCAGCAGTACTCTGGGACAGGGGGAGGATGAGCAGTTCTTC,CASSTLGQGEDEQFF
.,14,few,TRBV7-9,TRBJ2-7,TGTGCCAGCGGTGGGGACACCAGCTCCTACGAGCAGTACTTC,CASGGDTSSYEQYF
.,12,few,TRBV2,TRBJ1-2,TGTGCCAGCAGTGAAAGTTCAGATGGCTACACCTTC,CASSESSDGYTF